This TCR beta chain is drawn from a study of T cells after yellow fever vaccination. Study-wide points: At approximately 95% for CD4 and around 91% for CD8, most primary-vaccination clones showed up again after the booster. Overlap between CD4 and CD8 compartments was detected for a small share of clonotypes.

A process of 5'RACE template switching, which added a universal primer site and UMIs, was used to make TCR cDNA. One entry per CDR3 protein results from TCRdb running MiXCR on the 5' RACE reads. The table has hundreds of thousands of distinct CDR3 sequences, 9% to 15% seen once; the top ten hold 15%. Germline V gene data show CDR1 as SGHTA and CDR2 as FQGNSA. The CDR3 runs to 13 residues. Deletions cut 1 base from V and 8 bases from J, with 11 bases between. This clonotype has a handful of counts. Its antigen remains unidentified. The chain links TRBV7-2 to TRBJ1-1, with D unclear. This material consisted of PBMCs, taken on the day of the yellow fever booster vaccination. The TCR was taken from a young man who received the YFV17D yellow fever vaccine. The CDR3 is CASSLGVRREAFF. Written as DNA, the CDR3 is TGTGCCAGCAGCTTAGGGGTCCGTCGGGAAGCTTTCTTT.